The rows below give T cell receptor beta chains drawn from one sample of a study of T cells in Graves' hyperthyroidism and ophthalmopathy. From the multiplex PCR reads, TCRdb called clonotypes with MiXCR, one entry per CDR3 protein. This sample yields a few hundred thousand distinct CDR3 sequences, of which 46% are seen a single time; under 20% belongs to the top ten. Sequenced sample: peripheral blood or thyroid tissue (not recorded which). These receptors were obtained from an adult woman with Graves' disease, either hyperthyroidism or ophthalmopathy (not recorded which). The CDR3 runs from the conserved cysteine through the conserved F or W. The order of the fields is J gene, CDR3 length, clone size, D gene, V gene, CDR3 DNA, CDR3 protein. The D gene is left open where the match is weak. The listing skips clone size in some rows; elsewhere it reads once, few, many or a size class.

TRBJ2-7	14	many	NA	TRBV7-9	TGTGCCAGCAGCTTAGTGGACTCAATCTACGAGCAGTACTTC	CASSLVDSIYEQYF
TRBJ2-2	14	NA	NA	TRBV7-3	TGTGCCAGCAGCTTAACAGGGTTCTACAATGAGCAGTTTTTT	CASSLTGFYNEQFF
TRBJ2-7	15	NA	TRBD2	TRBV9	TGTGCCAGCAGCCCTCGCCTAGCGGGAGTATCCGAGCAGTACTTC	CASSPRLAGVSEQYF
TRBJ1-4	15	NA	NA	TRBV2	TGTGCCAGCAGTGAAGCGGGGGGCCTTAATGAAAAACTGTTTTTT	CASSEAGGLNEKLFF
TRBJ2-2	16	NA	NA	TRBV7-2	TGTGCCAGCAACCGCCGTACAGGTGAATCCACCGGGGAGCTGTTTTTT	CASNRRTGESTGELFF
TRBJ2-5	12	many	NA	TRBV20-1	TGCAGTGGGGGTCGGGCAGGAGAGACCCAGTACTTC	CSGGRAGETQYF
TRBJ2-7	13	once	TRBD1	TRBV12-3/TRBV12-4	TGTGCCAGCAGTACAGGGGGCTTAGACGAGCAGTACTTC	CASSTGGLDEQYF
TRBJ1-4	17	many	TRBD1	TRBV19	TGTGCCAGTAGGATGGACAGGGGCCCTCTCTCAAATGAAAAACTGTTTTTT	CASRMDRGPLSNEKLFF
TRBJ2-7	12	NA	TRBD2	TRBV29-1	TGCAGCGTTGAAGATCGGGGGGTCGAGCAGTACTTC	CSVEDRGVEQYF
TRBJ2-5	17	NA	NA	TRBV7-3	TGTGCCAGCAGTCAGCCTGGGGATCCTAGCGTCCAAGAGACCCAGTACTTC	CASSQPGDPSVQETQYF
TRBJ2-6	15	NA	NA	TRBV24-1	TGTGCCACCAGTGATTGGCGCTCTGGGGCCAACGTCCTGACTTTC	CATSDWRSGANVLTF
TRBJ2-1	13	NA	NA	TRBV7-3	TGTGCCAGCAGCTCACGGGGGTTGGATGAGCAGTTCTTC	CASSSRGLDEQFF
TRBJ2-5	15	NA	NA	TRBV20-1	TGCAGTGCTAGAGTTGTAGGGTTAGGGCAAGAGACCCAGTACTTC	CSARVVGLGQETQYF
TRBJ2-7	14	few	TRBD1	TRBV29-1	TGCAGCGTCGCCTCCGGGACAGAGACCTACGAGCAGTACTTC	CSVASGTETYEQYF
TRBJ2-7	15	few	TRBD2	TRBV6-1	TGTGCCAGCAAACGACTAGCGGGAGTTGCCTACGAGCAGTACTTC	CASKRLAGVAYEQYF
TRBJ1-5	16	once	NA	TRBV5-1	TGCGCCAGCAGGCCTGGTGGGTCCTTACTTTATCAGCCCCAGCATTTT	CASRPGGSLLYQPQHF
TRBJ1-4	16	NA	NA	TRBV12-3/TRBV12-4	TGTGCCAGCAGGGGGGTAGCGGGACATAGAAATGAAAAACTGTTTTTT	CASRGVAGHRNEKLFF
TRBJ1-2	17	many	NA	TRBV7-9	TGTGCCAGCACCACTAAGGCCCGAAACCGGGACGACTATGGCTACACCTTC	CASTTKARNRDDYGYTF
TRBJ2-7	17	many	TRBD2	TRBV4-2	TGTGCCAGCAGCAACTCCGGGACTAGCGGGAGTGGGGCCGAGCAGTACTTC	CASSNSGTSGSGAEQYF
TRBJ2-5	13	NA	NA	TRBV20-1	TGCAGTGCTCGACTTGGGGTGCAAGAGACCCAGTACTTC	CSARLGVQETQYF
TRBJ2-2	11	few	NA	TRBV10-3	TGTGCCATCAGTGGAAACGGGGAGCTGTTTTTT	CAISGNGELFF
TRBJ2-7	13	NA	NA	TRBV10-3	TGTGCCATCAGTGAGACGGGAGACCACGAGCAGTACTTC	CAISETGDHEQYF
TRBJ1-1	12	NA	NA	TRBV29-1	TGCAGCGCTAATTGGGTGAACACTGAAGCTTTCTTT	CSANWVNTEAFF
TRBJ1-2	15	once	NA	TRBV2	TGTGCCAGCAGTGATGGCAGCCGATCTAACTATGGCTACACCTTC	CASSDGSRSNYGYTF
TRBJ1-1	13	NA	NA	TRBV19	TGTGCCAGCGAACGGGTTTTGAACACTGAAGCTTTCTTT	CASERVLNTEAFF
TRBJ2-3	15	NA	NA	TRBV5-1	TGCGCCAGCAGCTTGGGGACAGCAAGCACAGATACGCAGTATTTT	CASSLGTASTDTQYF
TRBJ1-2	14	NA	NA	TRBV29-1	TGCAGCGTTTCACCTCCGGGACGGATTATGGGCTACACCTTC	CSVSPPGRIMGYTF
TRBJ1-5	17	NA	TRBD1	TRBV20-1	TGCAGTGCCTTTACCGCGGGGACAGGGGATACGAATCAGCCCCAGCATTTT	CSAFTAGTGDTNQPQHF
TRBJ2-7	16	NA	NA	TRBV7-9	TGTGCCAGCAGCTTAGCGGACGGAAACCTCTATTACGAGCAGTACTTC	CASSLADGNLYYEQYF
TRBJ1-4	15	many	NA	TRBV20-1	TGCAGTGCTTCCGGAGGGGGGTCCTATAATGAAAAACTGTTTTTT	CSASGGGSYNEKLFF
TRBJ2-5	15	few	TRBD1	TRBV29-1	TGCAGCGTTGAAGCTCCGACAGGGAAGAGAGAGACCCAGTACTTC	CSVEAPTGKRETQYF
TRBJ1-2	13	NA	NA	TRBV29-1	TGCAGCGTTGAAGAGGGTGGGGGTCATGGCTACACCTTC	CSVEEGGGHGYTF
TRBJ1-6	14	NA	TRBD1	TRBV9	TGTGCCAGCAGCCTGGGACAGGATCATTCACCCCTCCACTTT	CASSLGQDHSPLHF
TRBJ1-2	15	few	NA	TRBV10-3	TGTGCCATCAGTGAGGACACCAGTCGGGAGATAGATCACACCTTC	CAISEDTSREIDHTF
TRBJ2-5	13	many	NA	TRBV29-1	TGCAGCGTTGAACCCAGGGTCCAAGAGACCCAGTACTTC	CSVEPRVQETQYF
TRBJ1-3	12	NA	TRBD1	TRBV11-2	TGTGCCAGCAGCGGTCGGGGGGGGACAGGCAACTTT	CASSGRGGTGNF
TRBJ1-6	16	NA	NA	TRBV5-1	TGCGCCAGCAGCTTGGCCGGGACCGACTATAATTCACCCCTCCACTTT	CASSLAGTDYNSPLHF
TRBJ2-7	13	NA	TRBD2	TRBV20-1	TGCAGTGCTAGATCATCTGGGACTAGCGAGCAGTACTTC	CSARSSGTSEQYF
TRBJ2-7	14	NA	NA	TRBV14	TGTGCCAGCAGCCAAGATGTGGGCTCCTACGAGCAGTACTTC	CASSQDVGSYEQYF
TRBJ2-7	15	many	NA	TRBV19	TGTGCCAGTAGTTTCCGGGACGCATTCTCCTACGAGCAGTACTTC	CASSFRDAFSYEQYF
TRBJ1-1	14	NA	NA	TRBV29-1	TGCAGCGTTTGTACCGGGACCGCTAACACTGAAGCTTTCTTT	CSVCTGTANTEAFF
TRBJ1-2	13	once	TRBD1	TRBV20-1	TGCAGTGCTAGCACAGGGGGCGCGGGAGGCTACACCTTC	CSASTGGAGGYTF
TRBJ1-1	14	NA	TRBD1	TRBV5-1	TGCGCCAGCAGCGGGGGACAGAAGAACACTGAAGCTTTCTTT	CASSGGQKNTEAFF
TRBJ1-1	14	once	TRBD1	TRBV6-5	TGTGCCAGCAGTTACGGACAGGCACGAAATGAAGCTTTCTTT	CASSYGQARNEAFF
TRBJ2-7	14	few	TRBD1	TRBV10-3	TGTGCCATCAGTGAGGAGGGACAGACCTACGAGCAGTACTTC	CAISEEGQTYEQYF
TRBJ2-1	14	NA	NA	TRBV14	TGTGCCAGCAGTCAAGGGCTACGTAGGTCTGAGCAGTTCTTC	CASSQGLRRSEQFF
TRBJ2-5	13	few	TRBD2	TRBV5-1	TGCGCCAGCAGAACTAGCGGCCAAGAGACCCAGTACTTC	CASRTSGQETQYF
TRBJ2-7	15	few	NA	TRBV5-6	TGTGCCAGCAGCGCGGCGACCGGGGAGGTCTACGAGCAGTACTTC	CASSAATGEVYEQYF
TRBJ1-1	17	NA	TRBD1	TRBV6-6	TGTGCCAGCAGTTACCCCTCCCCAGGGGGCAGGAACACTGAAGCTTTCTTT	CASSYPSPGGRNTEAFF
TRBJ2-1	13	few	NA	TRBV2	TGTGCCAGCAGTGAAGGGGTATGGGACGAGCAGTTCTTC	CASSEGVWDEQFF
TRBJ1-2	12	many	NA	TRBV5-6	TGTGCCAGCAGCTTTGTAGCTTATGGCTACACCTTC	CASSFVAYGYTF
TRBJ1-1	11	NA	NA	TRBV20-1	TGCAGTGGAGTGATGAACACTGAAGCTTTCTTT	CSGVMNTEAFF
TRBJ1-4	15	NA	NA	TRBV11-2	TGTGCCAGCGGATTAGTATGGCAGACAAATGAAAAACTGTTTTTT	CASGLVWQTNEKLFF
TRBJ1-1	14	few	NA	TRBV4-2	TGTGCCAGCAGCCCGGGGGGTGGCCTTAATGAAGCTTTCTTT	CASSPGGGLNEAFF
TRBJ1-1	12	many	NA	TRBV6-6	TGTGCCAGCAGGAAGACAGGACCTGAGTTGCGTTTT	CASRKTGPELRF
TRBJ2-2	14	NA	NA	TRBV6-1	TGTGCCAGCAGCCGAGGGGGGGAGACCGGGGAGCCGTTTTTT	CASSRGGETGEPFF
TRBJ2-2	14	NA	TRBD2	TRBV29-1	TGCAGCGCCGAGTTACTAGCGGGAGGCGGGGAGCTGTTTTTT	CSAELLAGGGELFF